This record concerns one T cell receptor (beta chain) sequence. Its target is unknown. The CDR3 contains 14 residues. Trimming left V 3 bases short and J 0 bases short, with 9 bases between. From germline, CDR1 is KGHSH and CDR2 LQKENI. The data originate from a study of T-cell memory formation after mild COVID-19. Whole-study findings and limits: Clones that contracted from day 15 to 85 had balanced CD4/CD8; later expanders were CD4+ biased. Pre-infection memory already had some responding clones, implying cross-reactive memory joined. Mostly located in CM and EM were contracting CD4+ clones, with contracting CD8+ clones located in EMRA.

With constant-segment primers, 5'RACE yielded cDNA libraries of TCR alpha and TCR beta that carried sample barcodes and UMIs. TCRdb re-analysed the 5' RACE reads in MiXCR, keeping a single row per CDR3 protein. Of 350,000 to 400,000 distinct CDR3 sequences listed, around 14% are singletons. This chain links TRBV18 with TRBJ2-7; perhaps D is TRBD1 or TRBD2 (5 bases each). This clonotype was obtained from a man between 18 and 29 years old who had mild COVID-19 (a few samples of this study predate the infection). Cell type and time point are not known. The sample comprised PBMCs or a T cell subset sorted from them (not recorded which). The CDR3 region is CASSPGPDSYEQYF. CDR3 coding DNA: TGTGCCAGCTCACCGGGACCGGACTCCTACGAGCAGTACTTC.